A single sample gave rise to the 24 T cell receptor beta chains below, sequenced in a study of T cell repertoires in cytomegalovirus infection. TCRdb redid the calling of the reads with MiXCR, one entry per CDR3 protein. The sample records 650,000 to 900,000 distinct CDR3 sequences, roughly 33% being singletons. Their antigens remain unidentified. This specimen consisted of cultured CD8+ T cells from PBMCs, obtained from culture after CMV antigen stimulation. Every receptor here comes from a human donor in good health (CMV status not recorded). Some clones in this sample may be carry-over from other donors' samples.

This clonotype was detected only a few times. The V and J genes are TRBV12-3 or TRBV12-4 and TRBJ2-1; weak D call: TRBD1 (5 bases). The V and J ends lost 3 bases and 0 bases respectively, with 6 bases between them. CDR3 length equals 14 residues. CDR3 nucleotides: TGTGCCAGCAGTTTCGACAGCTCCTACAATGAGCAGTTCTTC. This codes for CASSFDSSYNEQFF.

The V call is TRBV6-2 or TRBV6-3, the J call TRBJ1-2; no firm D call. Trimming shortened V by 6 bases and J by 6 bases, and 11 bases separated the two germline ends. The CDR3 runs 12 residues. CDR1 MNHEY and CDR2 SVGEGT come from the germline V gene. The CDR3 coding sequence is TGTGCCAGCAGGCCCGGACTTCATGGCTACACCTTC. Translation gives CASRPGLHGYTF.

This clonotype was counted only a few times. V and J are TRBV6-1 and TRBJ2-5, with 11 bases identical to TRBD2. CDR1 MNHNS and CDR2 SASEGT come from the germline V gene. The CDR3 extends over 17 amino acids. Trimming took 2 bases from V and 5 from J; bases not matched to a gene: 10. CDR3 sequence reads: CASSERVYGTSGETQYF. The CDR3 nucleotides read TGTGCCAGCAGTGAAAGGGTATATGGGACTAGCGGCGAGACCCAGTACTTC.

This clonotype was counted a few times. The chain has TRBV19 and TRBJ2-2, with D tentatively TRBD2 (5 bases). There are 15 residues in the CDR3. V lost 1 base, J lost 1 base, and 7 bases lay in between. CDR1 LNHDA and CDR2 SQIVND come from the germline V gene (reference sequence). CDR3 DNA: TGTGCCAGTAGTATAGGCGGACTGAACACCGGGGAGCTGTTTTTT. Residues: CASSIGGLNTGELFF. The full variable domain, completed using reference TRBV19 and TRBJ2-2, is DGGITQSPKYLFRKEGQNVTLSCEQNLNHDAMYWYRQDPGQGLRLIYYSQIVNDFQKGDIAEGYSVSREKKESFPLTVTSAQKNPTAFYLCASSIGGLNTGELFFGEGSRLTVL.

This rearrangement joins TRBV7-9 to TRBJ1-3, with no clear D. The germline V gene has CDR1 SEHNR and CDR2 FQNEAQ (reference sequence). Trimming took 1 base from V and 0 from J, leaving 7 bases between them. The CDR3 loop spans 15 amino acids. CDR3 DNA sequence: TGTGCCAGCAGCTTAGAAGGTCTCTCTGGAAACACCATATATTTT. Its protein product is CASSLEGLSGNTIYF.

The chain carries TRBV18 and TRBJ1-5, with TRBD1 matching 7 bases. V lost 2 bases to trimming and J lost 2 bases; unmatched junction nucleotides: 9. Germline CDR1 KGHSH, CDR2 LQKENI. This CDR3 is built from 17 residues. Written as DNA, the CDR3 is TGTGCCAGCTCACCAATGCGGACAGGAAAGGGCAATCAGCCCCAGCATTTT. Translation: CASSPMRTGKGNQPQHF.

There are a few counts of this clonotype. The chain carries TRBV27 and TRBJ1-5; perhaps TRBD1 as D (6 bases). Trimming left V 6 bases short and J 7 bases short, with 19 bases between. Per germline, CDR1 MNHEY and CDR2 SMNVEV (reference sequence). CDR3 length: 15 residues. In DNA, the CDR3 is TGTGCCAGCAGGGACGGGGGGCCGAGTGGGCAGCCCCAGCATTTT. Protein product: CASRDGGPSGQPQHF.

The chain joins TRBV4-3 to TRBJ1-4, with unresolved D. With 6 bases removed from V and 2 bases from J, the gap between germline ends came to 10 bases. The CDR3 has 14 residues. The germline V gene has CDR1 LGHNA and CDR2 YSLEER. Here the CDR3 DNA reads TGCGCCAGCAGTCCCTGGGAGACTAATGAAAAACTGTTTTTT. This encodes CASSPWETNEKLFF.

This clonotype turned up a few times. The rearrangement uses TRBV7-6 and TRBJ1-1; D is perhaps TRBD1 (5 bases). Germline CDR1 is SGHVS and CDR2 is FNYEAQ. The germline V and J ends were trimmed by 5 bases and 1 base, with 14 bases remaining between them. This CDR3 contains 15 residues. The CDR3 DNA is TGTGCCAGCAGCCACCCGTGGGGCCCGAACACTGAAGCTTTCTTT. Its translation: CASSHPWGPNTEAFF.

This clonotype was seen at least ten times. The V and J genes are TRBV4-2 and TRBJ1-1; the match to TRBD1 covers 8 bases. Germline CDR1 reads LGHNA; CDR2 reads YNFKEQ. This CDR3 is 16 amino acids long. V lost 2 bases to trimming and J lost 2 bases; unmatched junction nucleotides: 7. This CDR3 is CASSQPPGGRNTEAFF. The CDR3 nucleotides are TGTGCCAGCAGCCAACCTCCAGGGGGCCGAAACACTGAAGCTTTCTTT.

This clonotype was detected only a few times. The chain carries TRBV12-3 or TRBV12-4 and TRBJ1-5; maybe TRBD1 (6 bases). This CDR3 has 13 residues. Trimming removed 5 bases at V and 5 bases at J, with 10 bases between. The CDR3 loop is CASSGTNDQPQHF. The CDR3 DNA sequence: TGTGCCAGCAGTGGGACAAATGATCAGCCCCAGCATTTT.

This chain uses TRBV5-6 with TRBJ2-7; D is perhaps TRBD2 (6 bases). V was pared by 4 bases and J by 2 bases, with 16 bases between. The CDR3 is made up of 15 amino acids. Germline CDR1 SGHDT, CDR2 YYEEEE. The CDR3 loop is CASSAGTDGAYEQYF. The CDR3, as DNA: TGTGCCAGCAGCGCGGGGACGGACGGAGCCTACGAGCAGTACTTC. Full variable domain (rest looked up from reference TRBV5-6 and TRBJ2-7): DAGVTQSPTHLIKTRGQQVTLRCSPKSGHDTVSWYQQALGQGPQFIFQYYEEEERQRGNFPDRFSGHQFPNYSSELNVNALLLGDSALYLCASSAGTDGAYEQYFGPGTRLTVT.

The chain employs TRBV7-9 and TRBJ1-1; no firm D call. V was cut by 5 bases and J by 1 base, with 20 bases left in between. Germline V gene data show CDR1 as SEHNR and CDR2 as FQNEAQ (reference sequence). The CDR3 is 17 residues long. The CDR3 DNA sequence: TGTGCCAGCAGCCCTACCGCGGGCAGTTGGGGGAACACTGAAGCTTTCTTT. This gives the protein CASSPTAGSWGNTEAFF. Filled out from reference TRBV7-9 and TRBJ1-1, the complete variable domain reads DTGVSQNPRHKITKRGQNVTFRCDPISEHNRLYWYRQTLGQGPEFLTYFQNEAQLEKSRLLSDRFSAERPKGSFSTLEIQRTEQGDSAMYLCASSPTAGSWGNTEAFFGQGTRLTVV.

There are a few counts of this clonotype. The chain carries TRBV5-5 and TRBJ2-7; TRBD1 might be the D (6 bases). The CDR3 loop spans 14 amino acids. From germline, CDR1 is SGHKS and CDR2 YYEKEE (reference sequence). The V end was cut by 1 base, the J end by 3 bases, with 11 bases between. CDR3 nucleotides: TGTGCCAGCAGCTTGATCGCAGGGGACTACGAGCAGTACGTC. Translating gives CASSLIAGDYEQYV.

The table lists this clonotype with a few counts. The CDR3 DNA follows: TGTGCCAGCAGTTATTACCCCGGGACTAGCGGGGAACAAGAGACCCAGTACTTC. Protein product: CASSYYPGTSGEQETQYF. The V and J genes are TRBV12-3 or TRBV12-4 and TRBJ2-5; 13 bases map to TRBD2. There are 18 residues in the CDR3. V trimming: 4 bases; J trimming: 2 bases; junction bases outside the gene matches: 10.

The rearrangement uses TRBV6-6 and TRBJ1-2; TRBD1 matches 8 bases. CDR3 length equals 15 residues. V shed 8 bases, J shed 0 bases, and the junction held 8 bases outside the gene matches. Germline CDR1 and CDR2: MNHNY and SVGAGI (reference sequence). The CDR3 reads CASSPTGEANYGYTF. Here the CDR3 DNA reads TGTGCCAGCTCACCGACAGGGGAGGCTAACTATGGCTACACCTTC.

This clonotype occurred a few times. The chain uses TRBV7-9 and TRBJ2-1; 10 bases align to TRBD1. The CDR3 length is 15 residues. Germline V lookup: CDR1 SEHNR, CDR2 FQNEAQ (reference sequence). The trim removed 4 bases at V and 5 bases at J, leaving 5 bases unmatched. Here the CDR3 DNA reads TGTGCCAGCAGCTCACCGGGACAGGGGCACAATGAGCAGTTCTTC. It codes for CASSSPGQGHNEQFF. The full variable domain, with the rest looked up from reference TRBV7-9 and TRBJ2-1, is DTGVSQNPRHKITKRGQNVTFRCDPISEHNRLYWYRQTLGQGPEFLTYFQNEAQLEKSRLLSDRFSAERPKGSFSTLEIQRTEQGDSAMYLCASSSPGQGHNEQFFGPGTRLTVL.

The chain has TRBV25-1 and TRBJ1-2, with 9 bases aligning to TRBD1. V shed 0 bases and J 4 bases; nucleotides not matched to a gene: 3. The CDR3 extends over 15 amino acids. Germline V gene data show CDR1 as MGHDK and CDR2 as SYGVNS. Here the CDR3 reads CASSEYSDRGYGYTF. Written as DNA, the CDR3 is TGTGCCAGCAGTGAATATTCGGACAGGGGCTATGGCTACACCTTC.

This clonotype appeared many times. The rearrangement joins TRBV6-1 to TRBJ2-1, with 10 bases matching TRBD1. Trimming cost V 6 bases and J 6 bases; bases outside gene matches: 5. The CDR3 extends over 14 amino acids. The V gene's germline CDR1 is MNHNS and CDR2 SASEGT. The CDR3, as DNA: TGTGCCAGCAGGACGGGACAGGGGCTCAATGAGCAGTTCTTC. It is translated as CASRTGQGLNEQFF.

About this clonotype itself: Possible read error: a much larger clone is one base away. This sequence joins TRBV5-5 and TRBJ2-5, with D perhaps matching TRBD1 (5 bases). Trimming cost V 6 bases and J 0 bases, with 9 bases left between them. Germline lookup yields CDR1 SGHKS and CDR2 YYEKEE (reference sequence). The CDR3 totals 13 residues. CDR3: CASTPDNQETQYF. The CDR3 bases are TGTGCCAGCACCCCGGACAACCAAGAGACCCAGTACTTC.

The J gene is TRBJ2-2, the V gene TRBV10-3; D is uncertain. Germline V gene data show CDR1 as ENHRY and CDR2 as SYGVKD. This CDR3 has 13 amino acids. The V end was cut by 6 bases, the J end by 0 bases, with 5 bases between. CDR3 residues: CAIRVANTGELFF. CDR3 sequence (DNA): TGTGCCATCAGGGTCGCGAACACCGGGGAGCTGTTTTTT.

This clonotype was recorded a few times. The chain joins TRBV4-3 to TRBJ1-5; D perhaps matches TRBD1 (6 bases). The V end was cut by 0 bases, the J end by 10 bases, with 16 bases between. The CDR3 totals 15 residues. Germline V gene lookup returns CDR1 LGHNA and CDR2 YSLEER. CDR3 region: CASSQEEGGPDPQHF. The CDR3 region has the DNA TGCGCCAGCAGCCAAGAGGAGGGGGGGCCAGATCCCCAGCATTTT.

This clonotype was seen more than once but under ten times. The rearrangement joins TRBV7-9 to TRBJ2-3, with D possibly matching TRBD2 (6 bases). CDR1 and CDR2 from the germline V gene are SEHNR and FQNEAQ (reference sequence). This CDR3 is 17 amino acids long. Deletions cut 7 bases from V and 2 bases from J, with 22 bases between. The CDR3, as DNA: TGTGCCAGCACATTCCTACGACTAGACGCGCCCACAGATACGCAGTATTTT. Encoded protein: CASTFLRLDAPTDTQYF. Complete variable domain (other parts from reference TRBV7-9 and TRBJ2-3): DTGVSQNPRHKITKRGQNVTFRCDPISEHNRLYWYRQTLGQGPEFLTYFQNEAQLEKSRLLSDRFSAERPKGSFSTLEIQRTEQGDSAMYLCASTFLRLDAPTDTQYFGPGTRLTVL.

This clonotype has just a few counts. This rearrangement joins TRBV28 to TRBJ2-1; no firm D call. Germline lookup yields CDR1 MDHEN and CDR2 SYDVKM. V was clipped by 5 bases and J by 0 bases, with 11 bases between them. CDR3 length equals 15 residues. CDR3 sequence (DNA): TGTGCCAGCAGTCCTCCCCCCCGCTCCTACAATGAGCAGTTCTTC. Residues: CASSPPPRSYNEQFF.